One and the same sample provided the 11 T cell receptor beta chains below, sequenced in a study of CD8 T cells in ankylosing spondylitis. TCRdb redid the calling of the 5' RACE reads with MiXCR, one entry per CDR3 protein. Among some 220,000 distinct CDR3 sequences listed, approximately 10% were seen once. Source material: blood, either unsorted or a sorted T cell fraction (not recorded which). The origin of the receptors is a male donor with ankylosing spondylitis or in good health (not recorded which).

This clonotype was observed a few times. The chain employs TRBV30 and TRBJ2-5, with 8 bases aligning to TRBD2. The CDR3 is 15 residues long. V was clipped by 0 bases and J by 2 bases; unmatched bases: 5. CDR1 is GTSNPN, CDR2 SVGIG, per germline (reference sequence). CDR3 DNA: TGTGCCTGGAGTGTACGGTCTAGCGGGCAAGAGACCCAGTACTTC. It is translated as CAWSVRSSGQETQYF.

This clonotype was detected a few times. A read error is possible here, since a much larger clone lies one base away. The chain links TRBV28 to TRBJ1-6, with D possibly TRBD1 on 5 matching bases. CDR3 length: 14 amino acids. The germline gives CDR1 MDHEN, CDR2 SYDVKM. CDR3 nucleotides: TGTGTCAGCGTTCCGGGGGGAATTAATTCACCCCTCCACTTT. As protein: CVSVPGGINSPLHF.

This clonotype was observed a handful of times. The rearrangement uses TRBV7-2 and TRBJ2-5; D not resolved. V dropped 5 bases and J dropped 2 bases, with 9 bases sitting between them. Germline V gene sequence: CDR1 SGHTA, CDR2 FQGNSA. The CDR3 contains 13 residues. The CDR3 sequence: CASSPTLQETQYF. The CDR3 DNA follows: TGTGCCAGCAGCCCGACTCTGCAAGAGACCCAGTACTTC.

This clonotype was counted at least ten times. Here the CDR3 reads CASRNAKGPTGETQYF. The CDR3 nucleotides are TGTGCCAGCAGAAACGCAAAGGGGCCTACGGGAGAGACCCAGTACTTC. The chain couples TRBV7-2 to TRBJ2-5; D might be TRBD1 (5 bases). Germline CDR1 SGHTA, CDR2 FQGNSA. The V end was cut by 6 bases, the J end by 4 bases, with 21 bases between. The CDR3 length is 16 residues.

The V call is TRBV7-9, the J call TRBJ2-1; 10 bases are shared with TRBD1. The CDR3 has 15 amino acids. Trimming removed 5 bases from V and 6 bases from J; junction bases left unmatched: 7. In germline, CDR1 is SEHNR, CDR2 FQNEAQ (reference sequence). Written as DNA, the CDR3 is TGTGCCAGCAGCCCTGGGACAGGGGTCCTCAATGAGCAGTTCTTC. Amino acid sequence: CASSPGTGVLNEQFF.

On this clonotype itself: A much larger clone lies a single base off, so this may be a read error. CDR3 residues: CASSLHEAGELFF. CDR3 nucleotide sequence: TGTGCCAGCAGTTTGCATGAGGCCGGGGAGCTGTTTTTT. The chain joins TRBV27 to TRBJ2-2; D is unresolved. Germline V gene sequence: CDR1 MNHEY, CDR2 SMNVEV (reference sequence). The V end lost 3 bases, the J end lost 6 bases, and 8 bases lay between the germline ends. The CDR3 covers 13 residues.

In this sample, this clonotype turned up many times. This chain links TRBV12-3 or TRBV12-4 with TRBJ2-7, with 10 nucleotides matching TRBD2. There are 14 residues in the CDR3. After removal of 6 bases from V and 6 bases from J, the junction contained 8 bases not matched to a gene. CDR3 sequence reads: CASSHSGRVTEQYF. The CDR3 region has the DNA TGTGCCAGCAGCCACAGCGGGAGGGTCACCGAGCAGTACTTC.

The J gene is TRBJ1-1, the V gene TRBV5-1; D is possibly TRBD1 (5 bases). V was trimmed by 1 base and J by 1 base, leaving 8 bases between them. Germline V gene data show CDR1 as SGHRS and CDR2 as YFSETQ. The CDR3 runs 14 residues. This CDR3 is CASSLQGSNTEAFF. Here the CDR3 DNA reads TGCGCCAGCAGCTTGCAGGGATCGAACACTGAAGCTTTCTTT.

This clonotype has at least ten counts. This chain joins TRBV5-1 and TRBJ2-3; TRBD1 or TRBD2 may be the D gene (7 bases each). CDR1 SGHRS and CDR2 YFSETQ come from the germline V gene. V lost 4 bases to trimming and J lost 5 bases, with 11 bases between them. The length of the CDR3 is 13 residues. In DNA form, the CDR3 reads TGCGCCAGCAGCCAGGGGGGGAAAGATACGCAGTATTTT. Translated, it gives CASSQGGKDTQYF.

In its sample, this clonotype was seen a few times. The CDR3 region is CASSLALAFYNEQFF. The CDR3 nucleotides are TGTGCCAGCAGTTTAGCGTTGGCATTTTACAATGAGCAGTTCTTC. The gene calls are TRBV12-3 or TRBV12-4 and TRBJ2-1; D not certain. This CDR3 has 15 amino acids. V lost 0 bases to trimming and J lost 4 bases, with 10 bases between them.

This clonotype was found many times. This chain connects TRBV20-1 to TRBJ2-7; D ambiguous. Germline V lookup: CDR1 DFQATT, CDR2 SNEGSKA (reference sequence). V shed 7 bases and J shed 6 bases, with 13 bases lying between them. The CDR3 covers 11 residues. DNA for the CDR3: TGCAGTGTCCTGGTCCTCTCCGAGCAGTACTTC. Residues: CSVLVLSEQYF.